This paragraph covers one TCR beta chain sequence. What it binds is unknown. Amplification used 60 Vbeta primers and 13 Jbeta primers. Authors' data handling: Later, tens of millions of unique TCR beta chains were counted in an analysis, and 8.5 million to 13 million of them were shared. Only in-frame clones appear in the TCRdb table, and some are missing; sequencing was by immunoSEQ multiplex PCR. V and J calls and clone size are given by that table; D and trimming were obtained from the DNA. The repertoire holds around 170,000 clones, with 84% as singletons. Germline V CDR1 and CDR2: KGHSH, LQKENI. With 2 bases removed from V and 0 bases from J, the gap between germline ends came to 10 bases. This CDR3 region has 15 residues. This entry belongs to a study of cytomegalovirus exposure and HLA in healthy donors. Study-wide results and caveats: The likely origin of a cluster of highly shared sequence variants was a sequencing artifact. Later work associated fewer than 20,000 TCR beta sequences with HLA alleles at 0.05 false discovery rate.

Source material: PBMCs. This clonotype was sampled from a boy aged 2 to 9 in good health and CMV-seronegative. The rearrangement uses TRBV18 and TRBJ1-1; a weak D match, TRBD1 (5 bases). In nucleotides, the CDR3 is TGTGCCAGCTCACCATCGGCAGGGCTGAACACTGAAGCTTTCTTT. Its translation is CASSPSAGLNTEAFF.